Listed below are T cell receptor beta chains from one sample, sequenced in a study of T cell responses to AZD1222 COVID-19 vaccine. Profiling relied on immunoSEQ multiplex PCR, and the TCRdb table lists in-frame clones only, not all of them. Of 85,000 to 130,000 clones in the sample, roughly nine tenths were seen once. This specimen was peripheral blood, taken on day 0 of AZD1222 vaccination. Receptors originate from an adult in good health. CDR3s include the opening cysteine and the closing phenylalanine or tryptophan. Each record gives: clone size, J gene, D gene, V gene, CDR3 protein, CDR3 DNA. A D gene is named only where the DNA matches it firmly. Some rows mark clone size as missing; the rest say once, few, many or name a class of expanded clone.

.	TRBJ2-7	TRBD2	TRBV5-1	CASSLGTSGYEQYF	TGCGCCAGCAGCCTAGGGACTAGCGGCTACGAGCAGTACTTC
.	TRBJ1-2	.	TRBV11-3	CASSSQNYGYTF	TGTGCCAGCAGCTCACAAAACTATGGCTACACCTTC
once	TRBJ2-7	TRBD2	TRBV6-5	CASSSLASSYEQYF	TGTGCCAGCAGTTCACTAGCGTCTTCCTACGAGCAGTACTTC
.	TRBJ2-2	.	TRBV6-5	CASSWGSGELFF	TGTGCCAGCAGCTGGGGGTCCGGGGAGCTGTTTTTT
.	TRBJ2-1	TRBD2	TRBV5-4	CASSVRLAGGGEQFF	TGTGCCAGCAGCGTACGGCTAGCGGGAGGAGGGGAGCAGTTCTTC
.	TRBJ1-1	.	TRBV30	CAWSVQVDNTEAFF	TGTGCCTGGAGTGTACAGGTAGATAACACTGAAGCTTTCTTT
.	TRBJ1-4	.	TRBV4-1	CASSTPPGGLSEKLFF	TGCGCCAGCAGCACACCCCCGGGGGGGCTTAGCGAAAAACTGTTTTTT
.	TRBJ2-2	TRBD1	TRBV6-6	CASSRGRRAGELFF	TGTGCCAGCAGCAGGGGGCGCAGAGCCGGGGAGCTGTTTTTT
.	TRBJ1-1	.	TRBV7-3	CASSPGSGAREAFF	TGTGCCAGCAGCCCAGGGAGTGGGGCCCGTGAAGCTTTCTTT
.	TRBJ2-7	.	TRBV30	CAETPVRGGEQYF	TGTGCCGAGACGCCCGTGAGGGGAGGCGAGCAGTACTTC
once	TRBJ2-7	.	TRBV6-6	CASSKPEKGNEQYF	TGTGCCAGCAGTAAACCCGAGAAGGGAAACGAGCAGTACTTC
once	TRBJ2-7	TRBD1	TRBV7-9	CASSSQGSSYEQYF	TGTGCCAGCAGCTCACAGGGGAGCTCCTACGAGCAGTACTTC
.	TRBJ2-1	TRBD1	TRBV10-3	CAISHRQGAYNEQFF	TGTGCCATCAGCCACCGACAGGGGGCCTACAATGAGCAGTTCTTC
.	TRBJ1-2	.	TRBV7-9	CASSLVAFNYGYTF	TGTGCCAGCAGCTTAGTAGCATTCAACTATGGCTACACCTTC
.	TRBJ1-6	TRBD1	TRBV6-5	CASSFGQGVSPLHF	TGTGCCAGCAGTTTCGGACAGGGGGTTTCACCCCTCCACTTT
.	TRBJ2-7	TRBD1	TRBV11-2	CASSFIKGQGRYEQYF	TGTGCCAGCAGCTTTATCAAGGGACAGGGGAGGTACGAGCAGTACTTC
.	TRBJ2-6	.	TRBV30	CAWSLQLSGANVLTF	TGTGCCTGGAGTTTACAGCTCTCTGGGGCCAACGTCCTGACTTTC
.	TRBJ1-5	.	TRBV19	CASSIEGGNQPQHF	TGTGCCAGTAGTATAGAGGGGGGGAATCAGCCCCAGCATTTT
.	TRBJ1-1	.	TRBV18	CASSPPRGMNTEAFF	TGTGCCAGCTCACCACCAAGGGGAATGAACACTGAAGCTTTCTTT
.	TRBJ1-4	.	TRBV2	CASSEASNEKLFF	TGTGCCAGCAGTGAAGCATCTAATGAAAAACTGTTTTTT
.	TRBJ1-5	TRBD1	TRBV5-3	CARSPSRDRVIHQPQHF	TGTGCCAGAAGCCCATCCCGGGACAGGGTGATTCATCAGCCCCAGCATTTT
.	TRBJ1-2	.	TRBV5-1	CASSLAWRDGYGYTF	TGCGCCAGCAGCTTGGCGTGGAGGGATGGCTATGGCTACACCTTC
.	TRBJ2-1	TRBD1	TRBV18	CASSPSWGTGGDEQFF	TGTGCCAGCTCACCTTCCTGGGGGACAGGGGGGGATGAGCAGTTCTTC
.	TRBJ1-4	TRBD1	TRBV5-1	CASSLGTGLNEKLFF	TGCGCCAGCAGCCTGGGGACAGGACTTAATGAAAAACTGTTTTTT
.	TRBJ1-1	.	TRBV6-5	CASSYSGSSVNTEAFF	TGTGCCAGCAGTTACTCCGGATCATCAGTTAACACTGAAGCTTTCTTT
.	TRBJ1-6	TRBD1	TRBV5-4	CASSQGTDYNSPLHF	TGTGCCAGCAGCCAAGGGACAGACTATAATTCACCCCTCCACTTT
.	TRBJ1-3	.	TRBV21-1	CASNLQGGFFGNTIYF	TGTGCCAGCAACCTACAGGGGGGGTTCTTTGGAAACACCATATATTTT